The TCR beta chain described here comes from a study of blood T cell repertoires in COVID-19. On the study more broadly: T cells, B-cell-depleted T cells, or PBMCs provided the cDNA or gDNA that served as material.

In the source study's methods: Nucleated cell counts were estimated from reference gene primer amplification. The table came from immunoSEQ multiplex PCR; TCRdb's copy has only in-frame clones and leaves some out. V and J calls and clone size are those listed in that table; D and trimming were worked out from the DNA. This table holds hundreds of thousands of clones, just under 90% found once. The CDR3 length is 14 residues. Germline V gives CDR1 DFQATT, CDR2 SNEGSKA (reference sequence). Germline trimming cut 3 bases from V and 8 bases from J; bases unmatched to any gene: 7. The sample taken for sequencing was peripheral blood. The sequence came from a man in his 60s who had recovered from COVID-19. V gene TRBV20-1 combines with J gene TRBJ1-6; 7 positions agree with TRBD1. The CDR3 loop reads CSASLGDSDSPLHF. As DNA, the CDR3 is TGCAGTGCTAGTTTGGGGGACAGTGATTCACCCCTCCACTTT.